This T cell receptor beta chain emerged from a study of cytomegalovirus exposure and HLA in healthy donors. This CDR3 region has 13 residues. Looked up from germline, CDR1 is MDHEN and CDR2 is SYDVKM. V was trimmed by 5 bases and J by 2 bases, leaving 8 bases between them. PCR used 60 Vbeta primers and 13 Jbeta primers. TCRdb's copy holds only in-frame clones and misses some; the assay was immunoSEQ multiplex PCR. The sample lists about 110,000 clones; around 85% were seen once. Comment on this clone: Its antigen remains unidentified.

Study observations and caveats: Some V segments could not be told apart, so they were left out, TRBV6-2 and TRBV6-3 among them. Association of a missense DCLRE1C variant with TCR beta V- and J-gene trimming was reported in a later analysis. It was reported in a later analysis that an Asian-associated ancestry cluster showed fewer N-insertions than the roughly 670-donor mean.

The receptor was derived from a man aged 55 to 70 in good health and CMV-seronegative. The material sequenced was PBMCs. V usage is TRBV28 and J usage is TRBJ2-3, with D possibly TRBD1 on 6 matching bases. CDR3 sequence: CASSRTDTDTQYF. For the CDR3, the DNA is TGTGCCAGCAGTCGGACAGACACAGATACGCAGTATTTT.